The 17 T cell receptor beta chains in this list originate from one sample, sequenced in a study of cytomegalovirus exposure and HLA in healthy donors. Vbeta (60) and Jbeta (13) primers were used in the PCR. Clones were read by immunoSEQ multiplex PCR, and TCRdb kept only the in-frame ones, dropping some. The profile covers about 110,000 clones, with over 70% appearing a single time and about 2.8% taken by the ten largest. Sequenced input: PBMCs. Receptors were obtained from a female donor in good health and CMV-seronegative.

This chain links TRBV6-1 with TRBJ1-1; maybe TRBD1 (5 bases). V was pared by 6 bases and J by 4 bases, with 12 bases between. The CDR3 extends over 13 amino acids. Germline loops: CDR1 MNHNS, CDR2 SASEGT. CDR3 bases: TGTGCCAGCAGGGATTACAGGACCACTGAAGCTTTCTTT. Translated: CASRDYRTTEAFF.

The chain uses TRBV10-3 and TRBJ1-2; maybe TRBD1 (5 bases). The V end lost 0 bases, the J end lost 6 bases, and 17 bases lay between the germline ends. CDR3 size: 16 residues. Germline V CDR1 and CDR2: ENHRY, SYGVKD. CDR3 DNA: TGTGCCATCAGTGAGTCGTGGCAGGGAGGGTTTCATGGCTACACCTTC. This sequence encodes CAISESWQGGFHGYTF.

This chain links TRBV30 with TRBJ1-6; 7 positions match TRBD1. The length of the CDR3 is 13 residues. Germline V gene data show CDR1 as GTSNPN and CDR2 as SVGIG (reference sequence). V dropped 1 base and J dropped 10; count of bases not matched to a gene: 4. The CDR3 protein is CAWSAGGLSPLHF. Here the CDR3 DNA reads TGTGCCTGGAGTGCAGGGGGTCTATCACCCCTCCACTTT.

The chain employs TRBV13 and TRBJ2-1; 7 positions agree with TRBD2. J gave up 4 bases and V 5 bases, and 8 bases lay outside the gene matches. The CDR3 is 15 amino acids. In germline, CDR1 is PRHDT, CDR2 FYEKMQ (reference sequence). CDR3 DNA sequence: TGTGCCAGCAGCCTGGGGACTAATCTGTACAATGAGCAGTTCTTC. This translates into CASSLGTNLYNEQFF.

This sequence joins TRBV7-2 and TRBJ2-1; D perhaps matches TRBD2 (6 bases). The CDR3 sequence is 14 residues long. The V end was cut by 5 bases, the J end by 6 bases, with 14 bases between. The germline CDR1 and CDR2 sequences are SGHTA and FQGNSA. The CDR3 DNA follows: TGTGCCAGCAGCCGGGACTGGGTTTTCAATGAGCAGTTCTTC. This gives the protein CASSRDWVFNEQFF.

The V and J genes are TRBV30 and TRBJ2-3; 7 positions match TRBD1. The germline V gene encodes CDR1 GTSNPN and CDR2 SVGIG (reference sequence). This CDR3 region has 15 residues. V lost 0 bases to trimming and J lost 4 bases; unmatched junction nucleotides: 7. For the CDR3, the DNA is TGTGCCTGGAGTGTACCGAGGGGGCAGGCAGATACGCAGTATTTT. It specifies CAWSVPRGQADTQYF.

The chain combines TRBV28 with TRBJ2-5; D is perhaps TRBD1 (5 bases). Germline CDR1 MDHEN, CDR2 SYDVKM. With 2 bases removed from V and 2 bases from J, the gap between germline ends came to 18 bases. The CDR3 spans 17 residues. The CDR3 is CASSLETPGHGQETQYF. The CDR3, as DNA: TGTGCCAGCAGTTTAGAGACCCCCGGACACGGTCAAGAGACCCAGTACTTC.

The chain combines TRBV5-1 with TRBJ1-4; D possibly corresponds to TRBD1 (6 bases). V lost 4 bases and J lost 1, with 20 bases in between. The CDR3 contains 18 residues. CDR1 is SGHRS and CDR2 is YFSETQ in the germline V gene. The CDR3 sequence is CASSPTGWGVGTNEKLFF. The CDR3 DNA follows: TGCGCCAGCAGCCCAACAGGGTGGGGAGTTGGAACTAATGAAAAACTGTTTTTT.

CDR3 in amino acids: CASSQWTGEGSTDTQYF. The DNA of the CDR3 is TGTGCCAGCAGCCAGTGGACGGGAGAAGGAAGCACAGATACGCAGTATTTT. This chain uses TRBV14 with TRBJ2-3, with D maybe TRBD2 (6 bases). CDR1 and CDR2 from the germline V gene are SGHDN and FVKESK. CDR3 length: 17 amino acids. The germline V and J ends were trimmed by 3 bases and 0 bases, with 16 bases remaining between them.

The chain has TRBV11-3 and TRBJ1-1; D is ambiguous. V shed 5 bases and J shed 4 bases, with 8 bases lying between them. Germline values: CDR1 SGHNT, CDR2 YENEEA. The CDR3 extends over 12 amino acids. The CDR3 DNA is TGTGCCAGCAGCCGCCGGGGCACTGAAGCTTTCTTT. It codes for CASSRRGTEAFF.

A few counts support this clone. This sequence joins TRBV19 and TRBJ1-6; 7 nucleotides agree with TRBD1. Germline CDR1 reads LNHDA; CDR2 reads SQIVND (reference sequence). CDR3 size: 16 residues. Trimming cost V 4 bases and J 10 bases; bases outside gene matches: 13. The CDR3, as DNA: TGTGCCAGTAGTAAAAAAGGGGGCCATGAAGGGTCACCCCTCCACTTT. It yields the protein CASSKKGGHEGSPLHF.

The V gene is TRBV11-3, the J gene TRBJ1-1, with D perhaps matching TRBD1 (6 bases). Trimming removed 1 base from V and 6 bases from J, with 21 bases in between. Germline lookup yields CDR1 SGHNT and CDR2 YENEEA. CDR3 length: 17 residues. The CDR3 DNA reads TGTGCCAGCAGCTTAGGGGCACGAGTGGGACAAAGCGCTGAAGCTTTCTTT. It encodes CASSLGARVGQSAEAFF.

The V call is TRBV7-3, the J call TRBJ2-7; weak D call: TRBD2 (6 bases). The CDR3 has 17 residues. The V end was cut by 1 base, the J end by 2 bases, with 18 bases between. Germline V lookup: CDR1 SGHTA, CDR2 FQGTGA. CDR3 DNA: TGTGCCAGCAGCTTAAAGTGGGCTAGCGACTTCCCCTACGAGCAGTACTTC. Translating it yields CASSLKWASDFPYEQYF.

This chain connects TRBV7-2 to TRBJ1-2; 8 bases map to TRBD1. The germline V gene has CDR1 SGHTA and CDR2 FQGNSA. With 2 bases clipped from V and 4 bases from J, the junction kept 3 bases outside the gene matches. The CDR3 length is 14 residues. The CDR3 loop is CASSLQGAVYGYTF. DNA for the CDR3: TGTGCCAGCAGCTTACAGGGGGCGGTCTATGGCTACACCTTC. The full variable domain, rest sourced from reference TRBV7-2 and TRBJ1-2, is GAGVSQSPSNKVTEKGKDVELRCDPISGHTALYWYRQSLGQGLEFLIYFQGNSAPDKSGLPSDRFSAERTGGSVSTLTIQRTQQEDSAVYLCASSLQGAVYGYTFGSGTRLTVV.

This chain links TRBV11-2 with TRBJ2-5, with D possibly being TRBD1 (5 bases). In germline, CDR1 is SGHAT, CDR2 FQNNGV. Trimming pared 4 bases from V and 9 bases from J, leaving 15 bases between. The CDR3 is 13 residues long. CDR3: CASSSFGLGAQYF. In DNA form, the CDR3 reads TGTGCCAGCAGCTCATTTGGGTTAGGGGCCCAGTACTTC.

The chain is built from TRBV5-4 and TRBJ2-7, with 11 bases that match TRBD1. The trim removed 4 bases at V and 5 bases at J, leaving 2 bases unmatched. The V gene's germline CDR1 is SGHNT and CDR2 YYREEE (reference sequence). The CDR3 loop spans 13 amino acids. The CDR3, as DNA: TGTGCCAGCAGCCAGGACAGGGGGCACGAGCAGTACTTC. It codes for CASSQDRGHEQYF. Full variable domain (outside the CDR3, taken from reference TRBV5-4 and TRBJ2-7): ETGVTQSPTHLIKTRGQQVTLRCSSQSGHNTVSWYQQALGQGPQFIFQYYREEENGRGNFPPRFSGLQFPNYSSELNVNALELDDSALYLCASSQDRGHEQYFGPGTRLTVT.

The V and J genes are TRBV19 and TRBJ2-7; 11 bases fit TRBD2. The CDR3 runs 14 residues. Germline CDR1 is LNHDA and CDR2 is SQIVND (reference sequence). Losses at the gene ends were 5 bases for V and 3 bases for J; bases not matched to a gene: 3. The CDR3 nucleotides read TGTGCCAGTAGTCCCGGACTAGCGGGCTACGAGCAGTACTTC. Translating it yields CASSPGLAGYEQYF.